These 29 T cell receptor beta chains were all obtained from the same sample, sequenced in a study of shared clonotypes between healthy human individuals. Produced via immunoSEQ multiplex PCR; TCRdb's table is partial and in-frame only. This table holds under 850,000 clones, approximately 72% found once. Sequencing input: memory CD4+ T cells sorted from blood. Subset defined: CD45RA-negative fraction. All receptors come from a woman aged 25 to 39 in good health.

The chain joins TRBV5-4 to TRBJ2-5; TRBD2 aligns across 8 bases. The CDR3 loop spans 16 amino acids. Germline CDR1 and CDR2: SGHNT and YYREEE (reference sequence). With 3 bases clipped from V and 1 base from J, the junction kept 8 bases outside the gene matches. In DNA, the CDR3 is TGTGCCAGCAGCTCACCCACTAGCGGAGCCCAAGAGACCCAGTACTTC. Its translation: CASSSPTSGAQETQYF.

With regard to this clone: The same CDR3 also results from other DNA sequences found in this sample. The chain combines TRBV18 with TRBJ1-1; D perhaps matches TRBD1 (6 bases). In germline, CDR1 is KGHSH, CDR2 LQKENI. This CDR3 has 15 residues. Trimming shortened V by 0 bases and J by 2 bases, and 10 bases separated the two germline ends. The CDR3 DNA sequence: TGTGCCAGCTCACCACCGAGGGGGTCCAACACTGAAGCTTTCTTT. This codes for CASSPPRGSNTEAFF.

The chain uses TRBV6-5 and TRBJ2-7, with D maybe TRBD1 (6 bases). The CDR3 spans 12 residues. CDR1 and CDR2 (germline): MNHEY, SVGAGI. V lost 6 bases to trimming and J lost 6 bases, with 12 bases between them. The chain's CDR3 is CASSKGGREQYF. For the CDR3, the DNA is TGTGCCAGCAGCAAAGGGGGACGCGAGCAGTACTTC.

This chain uses TRBV5-1 with TRBJ2-2, with D hard to call. Germline lookup yields CDR1 SGHRS and CDR2 YFSETQ. The CDR3 consists of 14 residues. Trimming removed 6 bases at V and 2 bases at J, with 11 bases between. CDR3 region: CASKVEVNTGELFF. The DNA for the CDR3 is TGCGCCAGCAAGGTAGAGGTAAACACCGGGGAGCTGTTTTTT.

The chain carries TRBV13 and TRBJ2-2; TRBD2 aligns across 9 bases. Germline CDR1 is PRHDT and CDR2 is FYEKMQ (reference sequence). The CDR3 is 18 residues long. V lost 5 bases to trimming and J lost 6 bases; unmatched junction nucleotides: 16. The CDR3 region is CASSLAGSGSIFSGELFF. For the CDR3, the DNA is TGTGCCAGCAGCCTGGCTGGTAGCGGGAGCATATTTTCCGGGGAGCTGTTTTTT. Combining the CDR3 with reference TRBV13 and TRBJ2-2 gives the whole variable domain AAGVIQSPRHLIKEKRETATLKCYPIPRHDTVYWYQQGPGQDPQFLISFYEKMQSDKGSIPDRFSAQQFSDYHSELNMSSLELGDSALYFCASSLAGSGSIFSGELFFGEGSRLTVL.

Regarding this clone: This may be a read error: a much more frequent sequence differs by one nucleotide. Other nucleotide sequences in the sample specify the same CDR3. The rearrangement uses TRBV11-2 and TRBJ1-5; D might be TRBD1 (5 bases). The ends were cut back, 0 bases at V and 7 bases at J, with 7 bases in the middle. The CDR3 runs to 13 residues. The V gene's germline CDR1 is SGHAT and CDR2 FQNNGV. CDR3 region: CASSLDRGQPQHF. The CDR3 DNA is TGTGCCAGCAGCTTAGATCGGGGCCAGCCCCAGCATTTT.

The chain couples TRBV19 to TRBJ2-3; TRBD1 is a possible D gene (6 bases). Per the germline V gene, CDR1 is LNHDA and CDR2 is SQIVND (reference sequence). The CDR3 is 15 residues long. V was trimmed by 5 bases and J by 4 bases, leaving 16 bases between them. CDR3: CASSDWYTGSDTQYF. DNA of the CDR3: TGTGCCAGTAGTGATTGGTACACAGGGTCAGATACGCAGTATTTT. Full variable domain (rest looked up from reference TRBV19 and TRBJ2-3): DGGITQSPKYLFRKEGQNVTLSCEQNLNHDAMYWYRQDPGQGLRLIYYSQIVNDFQKGDIAEGYSVSREKKESFPLTVTSAQKNPTAFYLCASSDWYTGSDTQYFGPGTRLTVL.

The J gene is TRBJ2-7, the V gene TRBV28, with 10 nucleotides matching TRBD2. The junction had 7 bases not matched to a gene; V was cut back by 5 bases and J by 3 bases. Germline CDR1 is MDHEN and CDR2 is SYDVKM. The length of the CDR3 is 15 residues. CDR3 sequence: CASSPATSGFYEQYF. The CDR3 region has the DNA TGTGCCAGCAGTCCCGCGACTAGCGGGTTCTACGAGCAGTACTTC.

The chain uses TRBV2 and TRBJ2-5, with TRBD2 matching 7 bases. The CDR3 extends over 17 amino acids. With V trimmed by 2 bases and J by 5 bases, 14 bases remained unmatched. Per germline, CDR1 SNHLY and CDR2 FYNNEI. CDR3 protein: CASSERGLAGTTETQYF. The CDR3 DNA follows: TGTGCCAGCAGTGAAAGGGGATTAGCGGGTACCACTGAGACCCAGTACTTC.

The sample holds one count of this clone. This chain connects TRBV28 to TRBJ2-3; 10 nucleotides align to TRBD2. This CDR3 has 17 residues. Trimming at V came to 4 bases and at J to 6 bases, leaving 13 bases not matched to a gene. Germline lookup yields CDR1 MDHEN and CDR2 SYDVKM. The CDR3 bases are TGTGCCAGCAGTTCAACGACTAGCGGGTACCGGGGCGATACGCAGTATTTT. Translation: CASSSTTSGYRGDTQYF.

With regard to this clone: Given a much more abundant clone one base away, this may be a read error. The chain links TRBV28 to TRBJ2-7; unclear D gene. Trimming shortened V by 2 bases and J by 0 bases, and 8 bases separated the two germline ends. This CDR3 has 14 residues. Germline assignment: CDR1 MDHEN and CDR2 SYDVKM. Here the CDR3 reads CASSLADLSYEQYF. CDR3 sequence (DNA): TGTGCCAGCAGTTTAGCGGACCTCTCCTACGAGCAGTACTTC.

This clone appeared once. A much larger clone differs from this one at a single base, so this may be a read error. This sequence joins TRBV7-9 and TRBJ2-1, with TRBD2 identical over 7 bases. J was trimmed by 0 bases and V by 5 bases; bases with no gene match: 4. The CDR3 has 15 amino acids. Per the germline V gene, CDR1 is SEHNR and CDR2 is FQNEAQ (reference sequence). The CDR3 spells CASSTQRDSYNEQFF. CDR3 coding DNA: TGTGCCAGCAGCACGCAGCGGGACTCCTACAATGAGCAGTTCTTC.

The DNA of the CDR3 is TGTGCCAGCAGCTATGAGGACAGGGACCCCTTGAAGCAGTACTTC. Translated: CASSYEDRDPLKQYF. This chain links TRBV28 with TRBJ2-7, with TRBD1 matching over 8 bases. J lost 8 bases, V lost 6 bases, and 15 bases had no gene match. CDR1 MDHEN and CDR2 SYDVKM come from the germline V gene. CDR3 length equals 15 residues.

The chain couples TRBV29-1 to TRBJ1-4; 9 bases map to TRBD1. The V gene end was trimmed by 8 bases and the J gene end by 7 bases; junction bases not matched to a gene: 5. Per germline, CDR1 SQVTM and CDR2 ANQGSEA. The CDR3 is made up of 12 amino acids. CDR3 coding DNA: TGCAGCATCAGGACAGGGGCTGAAAAACTGTTTTTT. This encodes CSIRTGAEKLFF.

The V gene is TRBV12-5, the J gene TRBJ2-1; D gene uncertain. Germline values: CDR1 LGHNT, CDR2 FRNRAP. Between the trimmed V and J ends, which lost 7 bases and 12 bases, there was a span of 10 bases. The CDR3 runs to 10 residues. CDR3 nucleotide sequence: TGTGCTAGTGCCCCCCCGGGGCAGTTCTTC. It translates to CASAPPGQFF.

This clone appeared many times. This chain links TRBV5-1 with TRBJ1-2; 7 nucleotides agree with TRBD1. The CDR3 spans 16 residues. V shed 4 bases and J 4 bases; nucleotides not matched to a gene: 13. Germline V gene data show CDR1 as SGHRS and CDR2 as YFSETQ. CDR3 in amino acids: CASSPARQGSSYGYTF. For the CDR3, the DNA is TGCGCCAGCAGCCCGGCTCGACAGGGTTCCAGCTATGGCTACACCTTC.

J is TRBJ2-7 and V is TRBV6-5; weak D call: TRBD1 (5 bases). Trimming stripped 0 bases from V and 2 bases from J, with 11 bases between. This CDR3 is 15 amino acids long. CDR1 is MNHEY, CDR2 SVGAGI, per germline. CDR3 protein: CASSYSYLGAYEQYF. The DNA for the CDR3 is TGTGCCAGCAGTTACTCGTACCTAGGGGCCTACGAGCAGTACTTC.

This chain uses TRBV2 with TRBJ1-5, with 7 bases identical to TRBD1. With V trimmed by 7 bases and J by 4 bases, 7 bases remained unmatched. This CDR3 is 14 amino acids long. The germline gives CDR1 SNHLY, CDR2 FYNNEI. The CDR3 sequence is CASTQDRSNQPQHF. The CDR3 coding sequence is TGTGCCAGCACCCAGGACAGGTCAAATCAGCCCCAGCATTTT. The full variable domain, completed using reference TRBV2 and TRBJ1-5, is EPEVTQTPSHQVTQMGQEVILRCVPISNHLYFYWYRQILGQKVEFLVSFYNNEISEKSEIFDDQFSVERPDGSNFTLKIRSTKLEDSAMYFCASTQDRSNQPQHFGDGTRLSIL.

The V and J genes are TRBV5-1 and TRBJ2-1; D unresolved. There are 15 residues in the CDR3. The V end lost 0 bases, the J end lost 1 base, and 8 bases lay between the germline ends. Germline-derived CDR1 and CDR2 are SGHRS and YFSETQ. CDR3 nucleotide sequence: TGCGCCAGCAGCTTGGCACGGATGTCCTACAATGAGCAGTTCTTC. Protein sequence: CASSLARMSYNEQFF.

In DNA, the CDR3 is TGTGCCAGCAGCTATAGCGGGAGCACAGATACGCAGTATTTT. Protein: CASSYSGSTDTQYF. V gene TRBV11-3 combines with J gene TRBJ2-3; TRBD2 aligns across 7 bases. The CDR3 covers 14 residues. CDR1 and CDR2 (germline): SGHNT, YENEEA. V was clipped by 4 bases and J by 0 bases; unmatched bases: 1.

The chain recombines TRBV27 with TRBJ2-7; weak D call: TRBD1 (5 bases). V lost 7 bases, J lost 0 bases, and 10 bases lay in between. CDR3 size: 13 residues. The germline V gene has CDR1 MNHEY and CDR2 SMNVEV (reference sequence). In nucleotides, the CDR3 is TGTGCCAGCATGACAGTGAGCTCCTACGAGCAGTACTTC. It encodes CASMTVSSYEQYF.

This clone occurred a few times. This chain links TRBV27 with TRBJ2-5; D ambiguous. Trimming left V 5 bases short and J 5 bases short, with 18 bases between. This CDR3 contains 15 residues. Germline CDR1 reads MNHEY; CDR2 reads SMNVEV (reference sequence). The CDR3 bases are TGTGCCAGCAGTCAAACCAGGACCCCTTGGGAGACCCAGTACTTC. Amino acids: CASSQTRTPWETQYF.

Concerning this clone itself: A much larger clone differs by one base, so this may be a read error. The CDR3 coding sequence is TGTGCCAGCAGCCAGGGACAGGGGACCTACGAGCAGTACTTC. The encoded protein is CASSQGQGTYEQYF. The chain joins TRBV5-5 to TRBJ2-7; 10 bases are a match to TRBD1. V shed 4 bases, J shed 2 bases, and the junction held 3 bases outside the gene matches. CDR1 is SGHKS, CDR2 YYEKEE, per germline (reference sequence). The CDR3 consists of 14 residues.

A few counts support this clone. This chain uses TRBV7-9 with TRBJ2-3; D unresolved. With 3 bases removed from V and 2 bases from J, the gap between germline ends came to 12 bases. Per the germline V gene, CDR1 is SEHNR and CDR2 is FQNEAQ (reference sequence). There are 15 residues in the CDR3. This CDR3 reads CASSLPQGYTDTQYF. The CDR3 DNA reads as TGTGCCAGCAGCTTGCCACAAGGGTACACAGATACGCAGTATTTT.

This chain links TRBV15 with TRBJ1-1, with D unresolved. CDR3 length: 13 amino acids. V lost 1 base and J 4 bases, leaving 7 bases between the germline ends. The germline gives CDR1 LNHNV, CDR2 YYDKDF (reference sequence). The CDR3 protein is CATSRVMSTEAFF. The DNA of the CDR3 is TGTGCCACCAGCAGAGTTATGAGCACTGAAGCTTTCTTT.

As DNA, the CDR3 is TGTGCCAGTAGTCCTTACGGACAGAGAGGGAGCAATCAGCCCCAGCATTTT. Translated, it gives CASSPYGQRGSNQPQHF. This chain joins TRBV19 and TRBJ1-5; tentative D call: TRBD1 (6 bases). The CDR3 spans 17 residues. Trimming stripped 5 bases from V and 1 base from J, with 18 bases between. Germline assignment: CDR1 LNHDA and CDR2 SQIVND (reference sequence).

The V call is TRBV6-1, the J call TRBJ2-1; possible D gene TRBD2, 6 bases. The CDR3 extends over 15 amino acids. V was pared by 1 base and J by 4 bases, with 11 bases between. Germline CDR1 reads MNHNS; CDR2 reads SASEGT. The CDR3 bases are TGTGCCAGCAGTGAAGAGGTCGGGAGTTACAATGAGCAGTTCTTC. This translates into CASSEEVGSYNEQFF.

This clone has just one count. V usage is TRBV30 and J usage is TRBJ1-2; 8 bases match TRBD1. The CDR3 has 11 residues. The germline V gene has CDR1 GTSNPN and CDR2 SVGIG (reference sequence). The V and J ends lost 5 bases and 7 bases, in that order; junction bases with no gene match: 3. The CDR3, as DNA: TGTGCCTGGGGACAGGGTTCTGGCTACACCTTC. Translation gives CAWGQGSGYTF.

This chain joins TRBV6-1 and TRBJ1-2; unclear D gene. The germline V gene encodes CDR1 MNHNS and CDR2 SASEGT. CDR3 length: 14 amino acids. Trimming stripped 7 bases from V and 4 bases from J, with 16 bases between. CDR3 region: CASTLDPLSYGYTF. CDR3 coding DNA: TGTGCCAGCACTTTAGACCCGCTCTCCTATGGCTACACCTTC.